One sample yielded the 6 T cell receptor beta chains listed below, sequenced in a study of CD8+CD57+ T cells in acquired aplastic anemia. Both TCR beta VDJ combination and CDR3 sequence profiling were carried out. Genomic DNA was the template for this profiling. TCRdb re-analysed the reads in MiXCR, keeping a single row per CDR3 protein. Of hundreds of thousands of distinct CDR3 sequences listed, about a third are singletons. Patients picked for sequencing had shown CD8+CD57+ cell expansion detected by flow cytometry. The sequencing input was sorted CD4+, CD8+, or CD8+CD57+ T cells (not recorded which) from PBMCs. These receptor sequences come from a human donor with aplastic anemia.

This clonotype was detected ten times or more. The rearrangement uses TRBV25-1 and TRBJ2-3, with 10 bases that match TRBD2. Germline CDR1 MGHDK, CDR2 SYGVNS. With 3 bases clipped from V and 5 bases from J, the junction kept 14 bases outside the gene matches. The CDR3 spans 18 residues. CDR3 DNA: TGTGCCAGCAGTGATTTCTCTTCGAGCGGGAGGGCAAGAGATACGCAGTATTTT. Translating it yields CASSDFSSSGRARDTQYF.

This clonotype was picked up many times. V gene TRBV5-1 combines with J gene TRBJ2-7, with a possible D match to TRBD2 (6 bases). CDR1 is SGHRS and CDR2 is YFSETQ in the germline V gene. The CDR3 runs to 12 residues. The V gene lost 2 bases and the J gene lost 6 bases, with 9 bases spanning the gap. For the CDR3, the DNA is TGCGCCAGCAGCTTCGCGGGGAGCGAGCAGTACTTC. Protein product: CASSFAGSEQYF.

This clonotype was seen ten or more times. This rearrangement joins TRBV9 to TRBJ1-2; D possibly corresponds to TRBD1 (5 bases). V was shortened by 0 bases and J by 3 bases, with 12 bases between the two germline ends. The CDR3 is 15 amino acids. Germline V gene sequence: CDR1 SGDLS, CDR2 YYNGEE. The CDR3 here is CASSVVGDEDYGYTF. The CDR3 DNA is TGTGCCAGCAGCGTAGTCGGGGACGAGGACTATGGCTACACCTTC.

Points on this clonotype: A single base separates this from a much larger clone, so it may be a read error. The V call is TRBV7-9, the J call TRBJ2-7; maybe TRBD2 (5 bases). V lost 4 bases to trimming and J lost 3 bases, with 7 bases between them. CDR3 length equals 12 residues. Germline CDR1 and CDR2: SEHNR and FQNEAQ (reference sequence). The CDR3 region is CASSSGNYEQYF. CDR3 DNA sequence: TGTGCCAGCAGCTCCGGGAACTACGAGCAGTACTTC.

This clonotype was observed at least ten times. This chain uses TRBV11-1 with TRBJ1-6, with 8 bases identical to TRBD1. The CDR3 loop spans 14 amino acids. Losses at the gene ends were 6 bases for V and 9 bases for J; bases not matched to a gene: 7. Per germline, CDR1 SGHAT and CDR2 FQDESV (reference sequence). The CDR3 region is CASSSDGQGSPLHF. In DNA form, the CDR3 reads TGTGCCAGCAGTTCGGACGGACAGGGTTCACCCCTCCACTTT.

The chain couples TRBV2 to TRBJ2-7, with TRBD2 identical over 10 bases. The CDR3 is made up of 15 amino acids. The germline CDR1 and CDR2 sequences are SNHLY and FYNNEI. V was pared by 4 bases and J by 6 bases, with 9 bases of the junction left unmatched. Here the CDR3 reads CASSGTSGSAVEQYF. The CDR3 DNA sequence: TGTGCCAGCAGTGGGACTAGCGGTTCTGCCGTCGAGCAGTACTTC.